The subject of this entry is one T cell receptor beta chain. No cognate antigen has been identified for it. Base qualities are not provided; no much larger clone lies one nucleotide away. This sample is part of a study of response to subunit inactivated influenza vaccine listed by TCRdb under 2018. About the full investigation: To follow how T cells responded to a trivalent subunit inactivated influenza vaccine, the researchers relied on deep quantitative profiling of the T cell receptor repertoire.

Library generation was performed with RT-PCR. Sequencing took place on an Illumina HiSeq 2500. In-frame beta chains were kept once TCRdb had trimmed the public reads at Q25 with fastp and called clones with MiXCR. Rows are combined by CDR3 protein, so each entry shows the most common genes and DNA. The sample table records hundreds of thousands of distinct CDR3 sequences; around 13% of these occur just once. The ten largest clonotypes hold 7.6% of the sample. General findings and caveats noted by the study authors: The authors proposed that each seasonal influenza vaccination may bring in only a limited number of new T cells.

Germline trimming amounts to 6 bases on V and 1 base on J, with 14 as the count of junction bases outside the gene matches. The CDR1 and CDR2 encoded by the germline V gene are SQVTM and ANQGSEA. Reading from cysteine to phenylalanine, the CDR3 counts 16 amino acids. Only the CDR3 part of the read is kept: 48 bases, read in frame from the first base. The sample consisted of PBMCs from blood, taken 14 to 15 days before vaccination. This clonotype was obtained from a man over 45 who received an inactivated influenza vaccine. Donor details come from another sample of the same person, matched by shared clones. The V and J genes are TRBV29-1 and TRBJ2-7; 8 middle bases align to TRBD1. In nucleotide form, the sequence is TGCAGCGTCTCCAGAGGCGGGACAGGTGGATCCTACGAGCAGTACTTC. It encodes CSVSRGGTGGSYEQYF.